This TCR beta chain was observed in a study of tumor-infiltrating lymphocytes in oesophageal squamous cell carcinoma. With 5 bases removed from V and 4 bases from J, the gap between germline ends came to 11 bases. This CDR3 spans 13 amino acids. Per germline, CDR1 MDHEN and CDR2 SYDVKM. In TCRdb, the PCR reads were re-called with MiXCR into one record per CDR3 protein. The data show 8,700 or so distinct CDR3 sequences, less than 75% seen once. This TCR was sampled from a female donor with esophageal squamous cell carcinoma. The rearrangement links TRBV28 to TRBJ1-1; D is perhaps TRBD1 (6 bases). Sample: esophageal tumor tissue. This CDR3 reads CASSRTGITEAFF. The DNA of the CDR3 is TGTGCCAGCAGTCGAACAGGGATCACTGAAGCTTTCTTT.